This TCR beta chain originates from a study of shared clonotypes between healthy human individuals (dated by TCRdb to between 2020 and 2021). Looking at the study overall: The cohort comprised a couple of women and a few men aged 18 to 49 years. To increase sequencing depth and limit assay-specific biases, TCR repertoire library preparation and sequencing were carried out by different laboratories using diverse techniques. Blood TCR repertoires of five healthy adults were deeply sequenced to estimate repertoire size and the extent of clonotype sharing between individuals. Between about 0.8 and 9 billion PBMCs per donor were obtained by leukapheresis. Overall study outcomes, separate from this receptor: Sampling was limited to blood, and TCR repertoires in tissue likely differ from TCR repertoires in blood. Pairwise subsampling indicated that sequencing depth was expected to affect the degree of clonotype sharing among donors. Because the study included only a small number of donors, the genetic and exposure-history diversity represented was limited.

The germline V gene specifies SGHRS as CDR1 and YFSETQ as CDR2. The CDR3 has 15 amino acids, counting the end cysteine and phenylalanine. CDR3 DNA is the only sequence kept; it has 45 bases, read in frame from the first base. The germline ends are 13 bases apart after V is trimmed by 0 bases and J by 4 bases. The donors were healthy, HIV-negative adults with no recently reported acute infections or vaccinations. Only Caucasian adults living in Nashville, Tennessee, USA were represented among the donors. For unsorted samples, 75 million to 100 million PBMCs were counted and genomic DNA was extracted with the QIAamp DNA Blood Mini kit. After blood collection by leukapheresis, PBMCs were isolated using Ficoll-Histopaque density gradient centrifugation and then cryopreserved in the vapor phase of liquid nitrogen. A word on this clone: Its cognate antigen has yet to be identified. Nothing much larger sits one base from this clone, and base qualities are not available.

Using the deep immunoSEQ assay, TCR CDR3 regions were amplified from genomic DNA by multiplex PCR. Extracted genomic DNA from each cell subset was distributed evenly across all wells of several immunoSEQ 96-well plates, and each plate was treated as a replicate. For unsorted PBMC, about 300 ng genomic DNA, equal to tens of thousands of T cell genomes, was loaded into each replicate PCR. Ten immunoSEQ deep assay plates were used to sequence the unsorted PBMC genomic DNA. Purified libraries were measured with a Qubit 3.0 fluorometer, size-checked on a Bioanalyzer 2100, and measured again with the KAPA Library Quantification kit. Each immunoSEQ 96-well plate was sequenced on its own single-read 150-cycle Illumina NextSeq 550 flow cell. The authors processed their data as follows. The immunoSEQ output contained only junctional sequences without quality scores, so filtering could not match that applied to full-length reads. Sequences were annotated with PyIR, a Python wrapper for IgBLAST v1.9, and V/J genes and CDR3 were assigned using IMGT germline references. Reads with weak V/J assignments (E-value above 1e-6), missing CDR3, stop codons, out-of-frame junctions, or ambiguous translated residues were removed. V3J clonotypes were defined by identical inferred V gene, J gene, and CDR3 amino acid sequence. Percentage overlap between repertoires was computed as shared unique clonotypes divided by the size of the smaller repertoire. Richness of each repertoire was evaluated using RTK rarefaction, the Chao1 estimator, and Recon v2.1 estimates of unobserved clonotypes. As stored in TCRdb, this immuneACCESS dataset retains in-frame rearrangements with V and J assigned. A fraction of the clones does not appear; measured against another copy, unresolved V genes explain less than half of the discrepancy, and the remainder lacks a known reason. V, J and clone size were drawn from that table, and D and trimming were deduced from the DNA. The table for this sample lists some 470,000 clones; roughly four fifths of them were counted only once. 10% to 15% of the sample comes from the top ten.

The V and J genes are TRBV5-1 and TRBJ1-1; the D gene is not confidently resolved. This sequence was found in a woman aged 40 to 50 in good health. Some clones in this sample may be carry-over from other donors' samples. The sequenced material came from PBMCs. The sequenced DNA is TGCGCCAGCAGCTTGGTCGTCACCGAAGGCACTGAAGCTTTCTTT. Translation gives CASSLVVTEGTEAFF.